This TCR beta chain was recorded in a study of human T cells and chemical hapten exposure. Study-wide background: Patients' scalps got diphenylcyclopropenone weekly throughout the approximately 25-week study. The patient population, which was mostly female, had alopecia areata, totalis or universalis.

The germline CDR1 and CDR2 sequences are SNHLY and FYNNEI. This CDR3 is 12 amino acids long. V lost 6 bases and J lost 14, with 17 bases in between. Specified time point: patch test 2, 6 weeks after DPC sensitization. Treatment reported: therapeutic diphenylcyclopropenone sensitization with weekly scalp DPC. At patch-test visits, sampling came before the patch test. Ten or more counts support this clonotype. TCRdb reprocessed the RACE reads via MiXCR and lists one record per CDR3 protein. The sample lists 100,000 or so distinct CDR3 sequences; 11% were seen once. This material consisted of whole blood, taken in connection with sensitization to the hapten diphenylcyclopropenone (DPC). J is TRBJ1-5 and V is TRBV2, with D unresolved. This clonotype was sampled from a man aged 35 to 55 with alopecia areata. Some clones in this sample may be carry-over from other donors' samples. The CDR3 nucleotides read TGTGCCAGCAGGGGGTTCAGGCCGGTCGAGCATTTT. It encodes CASRGFRPVEHF.